Included here is one T cell receptor (beta chain) sequence, with context. This sample was taken from a study of T cell responses to AZD1222 COVID-19 vaccine. CDR3 length equals 14 residues. CDR1 and CDR2 from the germline V gene are SGHRS and YFSETQ. Trimming took 5 bases from V and 4 from J, leaving 15 bases between them. The method was immunoSEQ multiplex PCR; TCRdb's version includes in-frame clones alone and lacks a portion of them. The sample gives some 150,000 clones, approximately 95% of which show up once; around 1% is in the top ten. Here the sequenced sample was peripheral blood, taken on day 0 of MenACWY control vaccination. The genes are TRBV5-1 and TRBJ1-2; tentatively, D is TRBD1 (5 bases). This TCR derives from an adult in good health. CDR3 loop: CASSPETALYGYTF. CDR3 bases: TGCGCCAGCAGTCCTGAGACAGCTCTCTATGGCTACACCTTC.